The source of this TCR beta chain is a study of cytomegalovirus exposure and HLA in healthy donors. The CDR3 loop spans 17 amino acids. The junction had 7 bases not matched to a gene; V was cut back by 1 base and J by 3 bases. Germline CDR1 MRHNA, CDR2 SNTAGT. The PCR was carried out with 60 Vbeta primers and 13 Jbeta primers. The protocol was immunoSEQ multiplex PCR, while the TCRdb copy is restricted to in-frame clones and leaves out a portion. The sample consists of about 190,000 clones, 80% to 90% of them appearing once. Study-level results: Relative to equally common others, HLA-associated TCR beta chains showed greater clonal expansion in a later analysis. After further analysis at a later stage, around 17,000 TCR beta sequences were associated with HLA alleles at 0.05 false discovery rate. CMV serostatus was the only immune exposure information that was available.

Turning to this clone: Its antigen is not known.

This TCR came from a man aged 25 to 40 in good health and CMV-seronegative. This rearrangement joins TRBV6-4 to TRBJ2-3; 10 bases are shared with TRBD2. Sequenced sample: PBMCs. The CDR3 sequence is CASSDFPAGGPTDTQYF. CDR3 bases: TGTGCCAGCAGTGACTTCCCAGCGGGAGGGCCAACAGATACGCAGTATTTT.